The rows below give T cell receptor beta chains drawn from one sample of a study of shared clonotypes between healthy human individuals. The repertoire was sequenced with immunoSEQ multiplex PCR; TCRdb's copy has only in-frame clones and lacks some. The sample records 980,000 or so clones, less than 85% being singletons. Sequences were obtained from memory CD4+ T cells sorted from blood. The receptors were sampled from a man younger than 35 in good health. CDR3s include the opening cysteine and the closing phenylalanine or tryptophan. D genes are given only for firm matches. Expanded clones are given a class, and other clones once, few, many or no size at all.

j_gene | abundance | d_gene | v_gene | CDR3aa | CDR3nt
TRBJ1-3 | - | - | TRBV5-6 | CASSLGGVSGNTIYF | TGTGCCAGCAGCTTGGGGGGCGTCTCTGGAAACACCATATATTTT
TRBJ2-3 | - | TRBD2 | TRBV7-8 | CASSSRGTSGYTDTQYF | TGTGCCAGCAGCTCCCGGGGGACTAGCGGTTACACAGATACGCAGTATTTT
TRBJ2-2 | - | TRBD2 | TRBV9 | CASSPQGISGRAYTGELFF | TGTGCCAGCAGCCCCCAGGGGATTAGCGGGAGGGCCTACACCGGGGAGCTGTTTTTT
TRBJ1-2 | once | TRBD1 | TRBV10-2 | CASRDDREKGYGYTF | TGCGCCAGCAGAGACGACAGGGAGAAAGGGTATGGCTACACCTTC
TRBJ1-5 | - | - | TRBV2 | CASSENGVTQPQHF | TGTGCCAGCAGTGAGAATGGTGTCACCCAGCCCCAGCATTTT
TRBJ2-3 | - | - | TRBV28 | CASSPIQVRDTQYF | TGTGCCAGCAGTCCCATCCAAGTGAGAGATACGCAGTATTTT
TRBJ1-5 | - | - | TRBV7-9 | CASQSLSGIGQPQHF | TGTGCCAGCCAATCCCTTTCCGGGATCGGTCAGCCCCAGCATTTT
TRBJ1-6 | - | TRBD1 | TRBV27 | CASSSTGLGSPLHF | TGTGCCAGCAGTTCGACAGGGTTGGGTTCACCCCTCCACTTT
TRBJ1-1 | - | - | TRBV6-5 | CASSYRPEEAFF | TGTGCCAGCAGTTACAGGCCTGAGGAAGCTTTCTTT
TRBJ1-5 | - | - | TRBV28 | CASSPGGPYQPQHF | TGTGCCAGCAGTCCTGGGGGTCCCTATCAGCCCCAGCATTTT
TRBJ1-2 | - | - | TRBV7-3 | CASSPLDGLYGYTF | TGTGCCAGCAGCCCTTTGGACGGATTATATGGCTACACCTTC
TRBJ2-1 | - | - | TRBV7-2 | CASSSYGSYNEQFF | TGTGCCAGCAGCTCCTACGGGTCCTACAATGAGCAGTTCTTC
TRBJ2-3 | - | - | TRBV6-5 | CASSYSRVGPKYF | TGTGCCAGCAGTTACTCGCGAGTAGGCCCGAAGTATTTT
TRBJ2-3 | - | TRBD1 | TRBV6-6 | CASRSGTGGTDTQYF | TGTGCCAGCAGGTCCGGGACAGGGGGCACAGATACGCAGTATTTT
TRBJ2-3 | - | - | TRBV18 | CASSPRQTDTQYF | TGTGCCAGCTCACCAAGGCAGACAGATACGCAGTATTTT
TRBJ2-7 | few | - | TRBV7-2 | CASSYGSYEQYF | TGTGCCAGCAGTTATGGTTCCTACGAGCAGTACTTC
TRBJ1-3 | - | TRBD1 | TRBV6-1 | CASRETGGRLIGNTIYF | TGTGCCAGCAGGGAAACAGGGGGCCGGCTGATCGGAAACACCATATATTTT
TRBJ1-2 | once | - | TRBV4-3 | CASSQDLPGYYGYTF | TGCGCCAGCAGCCAAGATTTGCCAGGCTACTATGGCTACACCTTC
TRBJ2-2 | few | - | TRBV11-2 | CASSADNTGELFF | TGTGCCAGCTCAGCGGATAACACCGGGGAGCTGTTTTTT
TRBJ2-3 | - | TRBD1 | TRBV5-1 | CASSFHRGPDTQYF | TGCGCCAGCAGCTTTCACAGGGGGCCCGATACGCAGTATTTT
TRBJ1-3 | few | TRBD1 | TRBV5-4 | CASSGQGLSGNTIYF | TGTGCCAGCAGCGGACAGGGCCTCTCTGGAAACACCATATATTTT
TRBJ2-3 | - | TRBD1 | TRBV5-6 | CASSRDRGPGGLPADTQYF | TGTGCCAGCAGCCGGGACAGGGGGCCGGGGGGGCTCCCCGCAGATACGCAGTATTTT
TRBJ2-5 | - | - | TRBV15 | CATSRDVQQETQYF | TGTGCCACCAGCAGAGACGTACAGCAAGAGACCCAGTACTTC
TRBJ2-1 | - | - | TRBV4-1 | CASSQGTDGFNEQFF | TGCGCCAGCAGCCAAGGGACAGATGGGTTCAATGAGCAGTTCTTC
TRBJ1-5 | - | - | TRBV6-1 | CASSSDTNQPQHF | TGTGCCAGCAGCTCAGACACTAATCAGCCCCAGCATTTT
TRBJ2-5 | - | TRBD1 | TRBV18 | CASSPPGTGRQETQYF | TGTGCCAGCTCACCACCAGGGACAGGTCGTCAAGAGACCCAGTACTTC
TRBJ2-1 | - | - | TRBV18 | CASSLEFRGGDEQFF | TGTGCCAGCTCACTCGAATTCCGAGGAGGCGATGAGCAGTTCTTC
TRBJ2-1 | - | - | TRBV7-9 | CATQGFSYNEQFF | TGTGCCACACAGGGATTCTCCTACAATGAGCAGTTCTTC
TRBJ2-5 | - | - | TRBV6-5 | CASSFSGSSETQYF | TGTGCCAGCAGTTTTTCGGGCAGTTCAGAGACCCAGTACTTC
TRBJ2-2 | - | - | TRBV7-3 | CASSWRGGELFF | TGTGCCAGCAGCTGGAGGGGCGGGGAGCTGTTTTTT
TRBJ2-1 | - | - | TRBV7-2 | CASSLEWGAYNEQFF | TGTGCCAGCAGCTTAGAGTGGGGGGCCTACAATGAGCAGTTCTTC
TRBJ2-3 | - | TRBD2 | TRBV5-1 | CASSYLAGDPTDTQYF | TGCGCCAGCAGCTACCTAGCGGGGGACCCCACAGATACGCAGTATTTT
TRBJ1-2 | - | - | TRBV6-5 | CASRKWGTEENGYTF | TGTGCCAGCAGGAAGTGGGGAACCGAAGAAAATGGCTACACCTTC
TRBJ2-7 | once | TRBD2 | TRBV6-4 | CASRVGASGRSEQYF | TGTGCCAGCAGAGTGGGGGCTAGCGGGAGGAGCGAGCAGTACTTC
TRBJ1-6 | once | - | TRBV27 | CASRMEGFRGGSPLHF | TGTGCCAGCAGGATGGAGGGGTTTAGGGGTGGTTCACCCCTCCACTTT
TRBJ1-4 | - | - | TRBV18 | CASSAIGGEKLFF | TGTGCCAGCTCAGCTATTGGAGGTGAAAAACTGTTTTTT
TRBJ2-1 | few | - | TRBV5-1 | CASSTGDILDNEQFF | TGCGCCAGCAGTACCGGGGACATTTTGGACAATGAGCAGTTCTTC
TRBJ2-3 | - | - | TRBV10-3 | CAITGASNTDTQYF | TGTGCCATCACTGGGGCTAGCAACACAGATACGCAGTATTTT
TRBJ1-3 | - | TRBD1 | TRBV30 | CAWNAGQRGNTIYF | TGTGCCTGGAATGCGGGACAGAGAGGAAACACCATATATTTT
TRBJ2-1 | once | TRBD2 | TRBV2 | CASVASGPLYNEQFF | TGTGCCAGCGTGGCTAGCGGCCCCCTCTACAATGAGCAGTTCTTC
TRBJ2-3 | - | - | TRBV5-4 | CASSLVGRQGTDTQYF | TGTGCCAGCAGCTTGGTCGGGCGGCAGGGGACAGATACGCAGTATTTT
TRBJ2-5 | few | - | TRBV7-9 | CASRSTLVLQETQYF | TGTGCCAGCAGATCTACTCTCGTACTACAAGAGACCCAGTACTTC
TRBJ2-3 | - | TRBD2 | TRBV15 | CATSTQDLTSSPLDTQYF | TGTGCCACCAGCACTCAGGACCTGACTAGCTCGCCTTTAGATACGCAGTATTTT
TRBJ1-2 | few | - | TRBV5-5 | CASSLGAPPGYGYTF | TGTGCCAGCAGCTTGGGAGCCCCCCCCGGGTATGGCTACACCTTC
TRBJ1-1 | few | - | TRBV19 | CASSIYGQGRTEAFF | TGTGCCAGTAGTATTTACGGGCAGGGGCGCACTGAAGCTTTCTTT
TRBJ1-5 | - | TRBD1 | TRBV30 | CAWSEGTGSNQPQHF | TGTGCCTGGAGCGAGGGGACAGGGTCGAATCAGCCCCAGCATTTT
TRBJ2-5 | - | - | TRBV6-5 | CASSLPAGTQYF | TGTGCCAGCAGTCTCCCGGCGGGGACCCAGTACTTC
TRBJ2-1 | few | TRBD2 | TRBV19 | CASSLRGGSTNEQFF | TGTGCCAGCTCCCTTCGAGGCGGGAGTACAAATGAGCAGTTCTTC
TRBJ2-5 | - | TRBD2 | TRBV5-4 | CASSSSGFQETQYF | TGTGCCAGCAGCTCTAGCGGGTTCCAAGAGACCCAGTACTTC
TRBJ2-7 | - | - | TRBV19 | CASRTGGDF | TGTGCCAGTAGAACAGGGGGGGACTTC
TRBJ1-4 | - | - | TRBV19 | CASSIFRDSTNEKLFF | TGTGCCAGTAGTATTTTCCGAGACAGCACTAATGAAAAACTGTTTTTT
TRBJ1-5 | once | TRBD1 | TRBV19 | CASRGTGVNQPQHF | TGTGCCAGTAGAGGGACAGGGGTCAATCAGCCCCAGCATTTT
TRBJ2-3 | - | TRBD2 | TRBV9 | CASSPRTSGADTQYF | TGTGCCAGCAGCCCTCGGACTAGCGGGGCAGATACGCAGTATTTT
TRBJ1-2 | - | - | TRBV10-1 | CASSHPGAGYTF | TGCGCCAGCAGTCACCCAGGCGCCGGCTACACCTTC
TRBJ2-6 | once | - | TRBV10-1 | CASSETAGANVLTF | TGCGCCAGCAGTGAGACAGCTGGGGCCAACGTCCTGACTTTC